This TCR beta chain was found in a study of T cell responses to AZD1222 COVID-19 vaccine (dated by TCRdb to the early 2020s). Broadly, across the study: TCR sequencing covered more than 230 trial participants: 207 given two doses of AZD1222 and around 26 given two doses of MenACWY control vaccine. Trial participants were enrolled into age subgroups of 18-55, 56-69 and 70-plus years, which contained around 150, 29 and 61 TCR-sequenced participants, respectively. What the work shows at the level of the full study, not this receptor alone: Participants were mostly white British, with more females than males. The authors suggested clonal diversity may have been underestimated. Nearly half of unique spike-specific TCRs reportedly recognized epitopes outside regions mutated in the B.1.351 and B.1.1.7 variants. A significant rise in spike-specific TCR breadth and depth was observed after two AZD1222 doses relative to day 0 and relative to MenACWY recipients. Conclusions about previously exposed vaccinees were limited because only six AZD1222 recipients were SARS-CoV-2 seropositive at baseline. Because no day 14 peak-response samples were available, repertoires were characterized only after the peak T cell response. The 56-69-year group was small, and its depth increase did not reach significance, likely because of low power. CD4 TCRs associated with the vaccine covered the entire spike protein, and the dominant responses were in regions 160-218 and 743-854.

In the germline V gene, CDR1 corresponds to LGHNT and CDR2 to FRNRAP. The CDR3 spans 15 residues, from the cysteine through the phenylalanine. Only the CDR3 DNA stays, 45 bases, in frame from base 1. The V end loses 5 bases and the J end loses 3 bases, and a stretch of 17 bases separates them. The CDR3 regions of human TCRbeta chains were analyzed by immunosequencing. In the source study's methods: Repertoire TCRs were matched against a reference library of SARS-CoV-2-specific TCRs generated with the MIRA antigen-specificity platform. Breadth meant the fraction of unique TCRs that were SARS-CoV-2-associated, whereas depth meant the fraction of total T cells that were SARS-CoV-2-associated. Using the MIRA data, every spike-specific TCR was mapped to the spike region that the TCR reacted to and assigned to either a CD4 or a CD8 class. Log10-transformed breadth and depth values were compared by one-way ANOVA with Sidak's multiple comparisons tests. TCRdb provides this immuneACCESS table in a form limited to in-frame rearrangements. Some clones are lacking; in checked studies, under half of them reflect an unresolved V gene, and why the rest are absent is not known. For V, J and clone size, that table is used; D and trimming come from the DNA. The sample data list about 40,000 clones, and over 70% of these were observed just once. The ten largest clones take up 18% of the sample.

According to the study, the label for this sample's time point signals: about 28 days (+/-7) after the second vaccine dose. AZD1222 recipients with second doses at about 4 weeks or about 12 weeks were pooled, because spike-specific TCR depth and breadth did not differ between schedules. The vaccinee samples were drawn from two UK trials, COV001 and COV002, one of which was a single-blind randomized controlled phase 2/3 trial testing AZD1222 (ChAdOx1 nCoV-19) in healthy adults. For TCRbeta chain sequencing, PBMC samples were collected from trial participants at day 0 and at day 28 after the second dose. About this clone itself: Its target antigen remains unknown. Base qualities were left out, and no much larger clone turns up one base away.

In this chain, TRBV12-5 is recombined with TRBJ2-7; tentative D gene TRBD2, with 5 bases matching. Specimen: peripheral blood, collected 28 days after the second AZD1222 dose. This TCR derives from an adult who received the AZD1222 COVID-19 vaccine. CDR3 sequence: CASGVSSGVHYEQYF. In nucleotide form, the sequence is TGTGCTAGTGGTGTCTCCTCCGGGGTTCACTACGAGCAGTACTTC.